This TCR beta chain was retrieved from a study of blood T cell repertoires in COVID-19. Whole-study context: The study drew acute and convalescent COVID-19 samples from the United States, Italy and Spain. The cDNA or gDNA used as material had been derived from T cells, B-cell-depleted T cells, or PBMCs.

The CDR3 loop spans 12 amino acids. V trimming: 3 bases; J trimming: 6 bases; junction bases outside the gene matches: 2. Germline V CDR1 and CDR2: SQVTM, ANQGSEA. As originally analysed: The assay estimated nucleated cells by amplifying reference gene primers. Sequencing used immunoSEQ multiplex PCR; TCRdb keeps in-frame clones, though not all of them. Clonal size and the V and J genes are those of that table, whereas D and trimming came from the DNA. The top ten clones hold around 4% of a sample with fewer than 180,000 clones, roughly 87% of them seen once. The TCR comes from a woman aged 60-75 years with active or convalescent COVID-19. Sequencing was carried out using peripheral blood. The chain uses TRBV29-1 and TRBJ2-1; 7 bases agree with TRBD1. The CDR3 nucleotides read TGCAGCGTTGACCGGGACAGCAATGAGCAGTTCTTC. It is translated as CSVDRDSNEQFF.